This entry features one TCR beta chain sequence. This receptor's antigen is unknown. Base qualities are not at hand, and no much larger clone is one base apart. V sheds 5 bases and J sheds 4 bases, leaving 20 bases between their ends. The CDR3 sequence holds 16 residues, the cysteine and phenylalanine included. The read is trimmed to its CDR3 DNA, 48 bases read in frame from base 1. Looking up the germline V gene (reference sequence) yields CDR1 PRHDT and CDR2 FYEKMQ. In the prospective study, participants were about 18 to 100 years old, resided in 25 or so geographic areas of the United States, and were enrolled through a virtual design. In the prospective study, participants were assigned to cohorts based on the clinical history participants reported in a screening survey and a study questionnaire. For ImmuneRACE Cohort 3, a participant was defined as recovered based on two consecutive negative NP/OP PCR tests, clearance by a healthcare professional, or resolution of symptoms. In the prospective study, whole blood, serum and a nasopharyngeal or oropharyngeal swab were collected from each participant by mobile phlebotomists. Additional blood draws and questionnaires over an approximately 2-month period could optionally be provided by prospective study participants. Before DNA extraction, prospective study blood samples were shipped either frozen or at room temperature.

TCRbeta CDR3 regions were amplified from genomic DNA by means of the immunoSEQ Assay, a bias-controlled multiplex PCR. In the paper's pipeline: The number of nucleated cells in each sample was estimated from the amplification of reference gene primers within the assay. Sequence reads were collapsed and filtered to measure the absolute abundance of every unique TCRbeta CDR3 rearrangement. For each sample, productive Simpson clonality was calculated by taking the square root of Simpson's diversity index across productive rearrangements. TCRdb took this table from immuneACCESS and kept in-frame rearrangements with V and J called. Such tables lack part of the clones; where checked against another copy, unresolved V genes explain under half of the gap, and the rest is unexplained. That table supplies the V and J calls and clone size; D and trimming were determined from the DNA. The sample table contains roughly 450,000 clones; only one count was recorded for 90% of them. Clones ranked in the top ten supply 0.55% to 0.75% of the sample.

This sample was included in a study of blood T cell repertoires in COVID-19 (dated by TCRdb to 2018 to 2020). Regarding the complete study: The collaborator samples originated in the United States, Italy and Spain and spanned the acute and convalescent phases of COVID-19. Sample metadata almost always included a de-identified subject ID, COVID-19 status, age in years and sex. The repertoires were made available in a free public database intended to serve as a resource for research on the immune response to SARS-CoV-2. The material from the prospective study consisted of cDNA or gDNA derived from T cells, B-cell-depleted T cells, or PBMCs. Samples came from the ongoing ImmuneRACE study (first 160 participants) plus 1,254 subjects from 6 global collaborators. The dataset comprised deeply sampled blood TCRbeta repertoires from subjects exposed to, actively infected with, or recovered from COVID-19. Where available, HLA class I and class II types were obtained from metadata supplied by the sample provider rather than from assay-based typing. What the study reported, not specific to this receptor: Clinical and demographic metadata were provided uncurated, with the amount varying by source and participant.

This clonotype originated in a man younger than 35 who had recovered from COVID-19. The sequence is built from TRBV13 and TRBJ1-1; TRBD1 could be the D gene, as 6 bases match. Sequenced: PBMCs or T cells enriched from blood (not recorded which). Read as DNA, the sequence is TGTGCCAGCAGCACTTTCAGGGACAAGTGGGGCACTGAAGCTTTCTTT. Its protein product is CASSTFRDKWGTEAFF.